Reported below is one T cell receptor beta chain. Its matching antigen is unknown. This sample is part of a study of T-cell reconstitution after alpha-beta-depleted transplantation in children. Study results and limitations: Newly produced T cells mostly accounted for T-cell counts and diversity one year post-transplant. By about two months after transplant, alpha-beta T cells reportedly arose from several hundred graft clones that had expanded.

The CDR3 has 18 residues. The ends lost 0 bases at V and 2 bases at J; junction bases unmatched: 7. Germline CDR1 reads MGHRA; CDR2 reads YSYEKL. A TCRbeta library incorporating unique molecular identifiers was prepared. TCRdb called the PCR reads again in MiXCR, with one record for every CDR3 protein. In the table there are a few hundred thousand distinct CDR3 sequences, 25% to 30% of which are singletons. The sequences come from PBMCs, collected before TCRalphabeta/CD19-depleted stem cell transplant. The receptor was isolated from a boy in the first two years of life with Wiskott-Aldrich syndrome, due to receive a stem cell transplant. The chain couples TRBV4-1 to TRBJ2-3; 11 nucleotides match TRBD2. CDR3 loop: CASSQESTSGGNTDTQYF. The CDR3 DNA reads TGCGCCAGCAGCCAAGAGAGTACTAGCGGGGGAAACACAGATACGCAGTATTTT.